A selection of T cell receptor beta chains follows, all from one sample in a study of beta chain features in type 1 diabetes. Using immunoSEQ multiplex PCR, the repertoire was profiled, and TCRdb retains in-frame clones only, with some absent. The data contain 600,000 or so clones, more than 13% of them singletons. Sequenced sample: naive CD4+ T cells from blood. These receptors all stem from a man aged 18-30 years with type 1 diabetes. Both conserved end residues are part of each CDR3. The D gene is left open where the match is weak. Clone size is given for some rows only: seen once, a few or many times, or a class if the clone is expanded.

size	V	D	J	CDR3	DNA
NA	TRBV28	NA	TRBJ1-1	CASSSFLGLNTEAFF	TGTGCCAGCAGTTCCTTTTTAGGCCTGAACACTGAAGCTTTCTTT
NA	TRBV6-5	NA	TRBJ2-3	CASSRDFPSDTQYF	TGTGCCAGCAGCCGGGACTTCCCCTCCGATACGCAGTATTTT
NA	TRBV30	NA	TRBJ1-1	CACVGGEAFF	TGTGCCTGTGTAGGGGGTGAAGCTTTCTTT
NA	TRBV19	NA	TRBJ2-1	CASSIRWEARYNEQFF	TGTGCCAGTAGTATACGGTGGGAGGCCCGCTACAATGAGCAGTTCTTC
NA	TRBV7-9	NA	TRBJ2-3	CASSSPAQTDTQYF	TGTGCCAGCAGCTCGCCCGCTCAGACAGATACGCAGTATTTT
few	TRBV7-2	TRBD2	TRBJ2-3	CASKTSGADTQYF	TGTGCCAGCAAGACTAGCGGGGCAGATACGCAGTATTTT
few	TRBV19	TRBD1	TRBJ1-1	CASSRGQGGRNTEAFF	TGTGCCAGTAGTAGAGGACAGGGAGGAAGGAACACTGAAGCTTTCTTT
few	TRBV27	NA	TRBJ2-1	CASSLSVGLYNEQFF	TGTGCCAGCAGTTTATCGGTAGGGTTATACAATGAGCAGTTCTTC
few	TRBV19	TRBD2	TRBJ2-1	CASSIDRRGLVGEQFF	TGTGCCAGTAGTATAGATCGCCGGGGACTAGTTGGTGAGCAGTTCTTC
few	TRBV7-2	NA	TRBJ1-5	CASSPRPQGNQPQHF	TGTGCCAGCAGCCCTCGGCCGCAAGGCAATCAGCCCCAGCATTTT
NA	TRBV5-1	NA	TRBJ2-5	CASSLVAQPQETQYF	TGCGCCAGCAGCTTGGTCGCGCAGCCCCAAGAGACCCAGTACTTC
few	TRBV9	NA	TRBJ2-5	CASSVEPMGETQYF	TGTGCCAGCAGCGTTGAACCGATGGGGGAGACCCAGTACTTC
NA	TRBV10-3	NA	TRBJ2-5	CAISQSGQKETQYF	TGTGCCATCAGTCAGTCGGGACAAAAAGAGACCCAGTACTTC
NA	TRBV6-1	NA	TRBJ2-2	CASRMDGHTGELFF	TGTGCCAGCAGGATGGACGGACACACCGGGGAGCTGTTTTTT
NA	TRBV30	NA	TRBJ2-7	CAWSFGFSYEQYF	TGTGCCTGGAGCTTTGGATTCTCCTACGAGCAGTACTTC
NA	TRBV5-4	NA	TRBJ2-5	CASSLQLMGETQYF	TGTGCCAGCAGCTTGCAGCTCATGGGGGAGACCCAGTACTTC
NA	TRBV7-2	TRBD2	TRBJ2-2	CASSPGPSGRTGELFF	TGTGCCAGCAGCCCCGGGCCTAGCGGGAGAACCGGGGAGCTGTTTTTT
few	TRBV5-1	NA	TRBJ2-5	CASRLAAQETQYF	TGCGCCAGCAGGTTAGCGGCGCAAGAGACCCAGTACTTC
NA	TRBV28	NA	TRBJ2-5	CASRVQADETQYF	TGTGCCAGCAGGGTCCAGGCGGACGAGACCCAGTACTTC
NA	TRBV10-3	NA	TRBJ1-6	CAIRNSYNSPLHF	TGTGCCATCAGGAACTCCTATAATTCACCCCTCCACTTT
NA	TRBV30	TRBD1	TRBJ1-1	CAWSLTGSEAFF	TGTGCCTGGAGCCTGACAGGGAGTGAAGCTTTCTTT
NA	TRBV6-5	NA	TRBJ2-3	CASSYSDTSTDTQYF	TGTGCCAGCAGTTACTCGGACACCAGCACAGATACGCAGTATTTT
NA	TRBV9	NA	TRBJ2-5	CASSGTSPLLVETQYF	TGTGCCAGCAGCGGAACTAGTCCCCTATTAGTGGAGACCCAGTACTTC
NA	TRBV4-3	NA	TRBJ2-5	CASSQEGSSRAQYF	TGCGCCAGCAGCCAAGAGGGCAGCAGCAGGGCCCAGTACTTC
NA	TRBV30	NA	TRBJ1-2	CAWMWGGNYGYTF	TGTGCCTGGATGTGGGGCGGGAACTATGGCTACACCTTC
few	TRBV9	TRBD2	TRBJ2-7	CASSARTSGDHEQYF	TGTGCCAGCAGCGCTAGGACTAGCGGGGACCACGAGCAGTACTTC
NA	TRBV9	NA	TRBJ2-4	CASSVGDIRDIQYF	TGTGCCAGCAGCGTTGGGGACATCAGGGACATTCAGTACTTC
few	TRBV7-2	NA	TRBJ1-1	CASSFYSPTEAFF	TGTGCCAGCAGCTTTTACAGCCCCACTGAAGCTTTCTTT
NA	TRBV7-9	TRBD2	TRBJ2-7	CASSDGLAGAREQYF	TGTGCCAGCAGCGACGGACTAGCGGGAGCACGAGAGCAGTACTTC
few	TRBV30	NA	TRBJ2-3	CAWSVSTDTQYF	TGTGCCTGGAGTGTCTCGACAGATACGCAGTATTTT
NA	TRBV5-1	NA	TRBJ2-5	CASSLNRASEETQYF	TGCGCCAGCAGCTTGAACAGGGCGTCGGAAGAGACCCAGTACTTC
few	TRBV7-9	NA	TRBJ1-4	CASTPWGRTFEKLFF	TGTGCCAGCACCCCCTGGGGTCGCACCTTTGAAAAACTGTTTTTT
NA	TRBV19	TRBD1	TRBJ2-1	CASSYGQGESTMEQFF	TGTGCCAGTAGTTACGGACAGGGAGAGAGTACAATGGAGCAGTTCTTC
NA	TRBV2	NA	TRBJ1-5	CASSEVSGNQPQHF	TGTGCCAGCAGTGAAGTCTCAGGAAATCAGCCCCAGCATTTT
few	TRBV14	NA	TRBJ1-2	CASSLDRVYGYTF	TGTGCCAGCAGCCTCGACCGGGTCTATGGCTACACCTTC
few	TRBV29-1	NA	TRBJ1-1	CSVVRGEAFF	TGCAGCGTTGTCAGGGGCGAGGCTTTCTTT
few	TRBV19	NA	TRBJ2-2	CASSTLFPELFF	TGTGCCAGTAGTACCCTGTTCCCGGAGCTGTTTTTT
NA	TRBV2	TRBD2	TRBJ2-3	CASSRDYPDTQYF	TGTGCCAGCAGCCGGGACTACCCGGATACGCAGTATTTT
few	TRBV4-2	TRBD2	TRBJ2-7	CASSQDLAGLTYEQYF	TGTGCCAGCAGCCAAGATTTAGCGGGGCTAACCTACGAGCAGTACTTC
NA	TRBV10-3	TRBD2	TRBJ2-5	CAIRGASGDGETQYF	TGTGCCATCCGGGGGGCTAGCGGGGATGGGGAGACCCAGTACTTC